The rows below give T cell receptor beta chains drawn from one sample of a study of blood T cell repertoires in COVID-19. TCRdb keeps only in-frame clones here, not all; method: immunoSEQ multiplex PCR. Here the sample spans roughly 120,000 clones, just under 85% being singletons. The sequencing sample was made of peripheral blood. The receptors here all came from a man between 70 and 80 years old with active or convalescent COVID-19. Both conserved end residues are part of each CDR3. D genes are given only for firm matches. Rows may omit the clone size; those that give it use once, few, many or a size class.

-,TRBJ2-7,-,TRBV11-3,TGTGCCAGCAGCCAGCTACAGGGCTACGAGCAGTACTTC,CASSQLQGYEQYF
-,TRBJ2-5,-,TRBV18,TGTGCCAGCTCACCGGAGGGGAGCGGCCAAGAGACCCAGTACTTC,CASSPEGSGQETQYF
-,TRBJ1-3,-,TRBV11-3,TGTGCCAGCAGCAGCGTTTTGGGCTCTGGAAACACCATATATTTT,CASSSVLGSGNTIYF
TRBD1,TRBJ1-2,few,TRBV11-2,TGTGCCAGCAGCTTTGGGCCCGGGACAGCCTATGGCTACACCTTC,CASSFGPGTAYGYTF
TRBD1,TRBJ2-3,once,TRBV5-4,TGTGCCAGCAGCCCGGGACAGGGGAGAGCAGATACGCAGTATTTT,CASSPGQGRADTQYF
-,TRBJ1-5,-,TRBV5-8,TGTGCCAGCAGCTTGGAGGGGTATCAGCCCCAGCATTTT,CASSLEGYQPQHF
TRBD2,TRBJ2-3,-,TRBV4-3,TGCGCCAGCAGCCAGGGAGGGAGGACATCAGATACGCAGTATTTT,CASSQGGRTSDTQYF
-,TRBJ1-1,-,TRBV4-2,TGTGCCAGCAGCAAGGTGGTCGCCACGGGTAGCACTGAAGCTTTCTTT,CASSKVVATGSTEAFF
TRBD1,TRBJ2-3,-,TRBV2,TGTGCCAGCAGTGGTGGGACAGCTAGCACAGATACGCAGTATTTT,CASSGGTASTDTQYF
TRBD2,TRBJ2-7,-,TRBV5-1,TGCGCCAGCAGCTTGGCACTAGCGGAGACCTACGAGCAGTACTTC,CASSLALAETYEQYF
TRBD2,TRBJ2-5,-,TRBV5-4,TGTGCCAGCAGCTTAGGGACTAGCGGGAGAGAGACCCAGTACTTC,CASSLGTSGRETQYF
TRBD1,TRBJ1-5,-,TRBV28,TGTGCCAGCAAAACTGGGGACAGTAGCAATCAGCCCCAGCATTTT,CASKTGDSSNQPQHF
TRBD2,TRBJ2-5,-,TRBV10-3,TGTGCCATCAGGCCCGGGGCGGGGGAAGAGACCCAGTACTTC,CAIRPGAGEETQYF
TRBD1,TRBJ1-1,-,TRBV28,TGTGCCAGCAGTCGTCAGGGGGCCTCTGAAGCTTTCTTT,CASSRQGASEAFF
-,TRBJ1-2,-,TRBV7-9,TGTGCCAGCAGCTTAGGGCCCCGGGATGGCTACACCTTC,CASSLGPRDGYTF
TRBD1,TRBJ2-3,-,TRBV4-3,TGCGCCAGCAGCACAAGACAGGGGAGGGATACGCAGTATTTT,CASSTRQGRDTQYF
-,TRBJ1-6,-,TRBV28,TGTGCCAGCAGTTCGGGGGGTAAGGAGTCACCCCTCCACTTT,CASSSGGKESPLHF
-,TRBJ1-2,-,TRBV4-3,TGCGCCAGCAGCCAAGCAGGACTTAACTATGGCTACACCTTC,CASSQAGLNYGYTF
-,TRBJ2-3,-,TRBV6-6,TGTGCCAGCAGTTTAGGCAGGGCGGCGGATACGCAGTATTTT,CASSLGRAADTQYF
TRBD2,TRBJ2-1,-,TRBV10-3,TGTGCCATCAGTGGGGCTAGCGGGATCTACAATGAGCAGTTCTTC,CAISGASGIYNEQFF